These T cell receptor beta chains were read from a single sample in a study of T cell responses to AZD1222 COVID-19 vaccine. TCRdb keeps only in-frame clones here, not all; method: immunoSEQ multiplex PCR. The table includes around 180,000 clones, 90% to 95% detected once. The specimen comprised peripheral blood, sampled 28 days after the second AZD1222 dose. The receptor source for this set is an adult who received the AZD1222 COVID-19 vaccine. The CDR3 runs from the conserved cysteine through the conserved F or W. Fields, in order: V gene, J gene, clone size, CDR3 length, D gene, CDR3 protein. D genes are given only for firm matches. Not every row has a clone size; where given, it reads once, few, many or a size class.

V gene: TRBV5-6
J gene: TRBJ2-7
clone size: .
CDR3 length: 12
D gene: .
CDR3 protein: CASSLAVNEQYF

V gene: TRBV27
J gene: TRBJ1-2
clone size: .
CDR3 length: 16
D gene: .
CDR3 protein: CASSLFSLPTLRGYTF

V gene: TRBV2
J gene: TRBJ2-1
clone size: once
CDR3 length: 15
D gene: .
CDR3 protein: CASSEDGLGGNEQFF

V gene: TRBV4-3
J gene: TRBJ1-4
clone size: .
CDR3 length: 16
D gene: .
CDR3 protein: CASSQDSPALNEKLFF

V gene: TRBV7-9
J gene: TRBJ1-5
clone size: .
CDR3 length: 14
D gene: TRBD1
CDR3 protein: CASSSTGAREPQHF

V gene: TRBV7-9
J gene: TRBJ2-7
clone size: .
CDR3 length: 15
D gene: .
CDR3 protein: CASSRPGGSSYEQYF

V gene: TRBV28
J gene: TRBJ2-5
clone size: .
CDR3 length: 13
D gene: .
CDR3 protein: CASSLSGLETQYF

V gene: TRBV2
J gene: TRBJ1-5
clone size: .
CDR3 length: 16
D gene: TRBD1
CDR3 protein: CASSFRQGAVNQPQHF

V gene: TRBV6-5
J gene: TRBJ2-3
clone size: .
CDR3 length: 12
D gene: TRBD1
CDR3 protein: CATTGSSDTQYF

V gene: TRBV7-9
J gene: TRBJ2-7
clone size: .
CDR3 length: 14
D gene: TRBD1
CDR3 protein: CASRTGQGGGEQYF

V gene: TRBV30
J gene: TRBJ2-7
clone size: .
CDR3 length: 13
D gene: TRBD2
CDR3 protein: CAWRPSGSYEQYF

V gene: TRBV5-1
J gene: TRBJ1-1
clone size: .
CDR3 length: 13
D gene: .
CDR3 protein: CASSTRVDTEAFF

V gene: TRBV6-5
J gene: TRBJ1-1
clone size: .
CDR3 length: 15
D gene: .
CDR3 protein: CASSNRGRASTEAFF

V gene: TRBV10-1
J gene: TRBJ2-7
clone size: few
CDR3 length: 9
D gene: .
CDR3 protein: CVRKYEQYF

V gene: TRBV28
J gene: TRBJ2-3
clone size: .
CDR3 length: 16
D gene: .
CDR3 protein: CASSFKWVLRTDTQYF